These T cell receptor beta chains were read from a single sample in a study of vaccination and CD4 T cells after COVID-19. Each CDR3 protein is one row after TCRdb ran MiXCR on the PCR reads. The repertoire consists of approximately 36,000 distinct CDR3 sequences, with around 39% occurring once and the leading ten covering under 6.5%. Specimen: CD4+ T cells from blood, collected about 7 months after SARS-CoV-2 vaccination. These receptors were taken from a human donor who had recovered from COVID-19. Both conserved end residues are part of each CDR3. The D gene is left open where the match is weak. Clone size is given for some rows only: seen once, a few or many times, or a class if the clone is expanded.

length: 14; D: .; V: TRBV28; size: .; J: TRBJ2-7; DNA: TGTGCCAGCAGTTTTGGGCAGGGGTACTACGAGCAGTACTTC; CDR3: CASSFGQGYYEQYF
length: 16; D: .; V: TRBV4-2; size: .; J: TRBJ2-7; DNA: TGTGCCAGCAGCCAAGAAGAAGGGGTCCCGTCCTACGAGCAGTACTTC; CDR3: CASSQEEGVPSYEQYF
length: 15; D: .; V: TRBV7-9; size: few; J: TRBJ1-5; DNA: TGTGCCAGCAGCTTAGACAGTGTTGGCAATCAGCCCCAGCATTTT; CDR3: CASSLDSVGNQPQHF
length: 14; D: .; V: TRBV20-1; size: few; J: TRBJ1-6; DNA: TGCAGTGCTAGGGGCGGGGTTGGAAATTCACCCCTCCACTTT; CDR3: CSARGGVGNSPLHF
length: 15; D: .; V: TRBV7-8; size: .; J: TRBJ2-7; DNA: TGTGCCAGCAGCTTAAGTGGGTCGAGCTCCTACGAGCAGTACTTC; CDR3: CASSLSGSSSYEQYF
length: 13; D: TRBD2; V: TRBV9; size: .; J: TRBJ2-5; DNA: TGTGCCAGCGCTGCGGGGGACCCGGAGACCCAGTACTTC; CDR3: CASAAGDPETQYF
length: 12; D: .; V: TRBV7-2; size: .; J: TRBJ1-1; DNA: TGTGCCAGCCTGGAAAGTTTGAAAGAAGCTTTCTTT; CDR3: CASLESLKEAFF
length: 13; D: TRBD2; V: TRBV20-1; size: few; J: TRBJ2-7; DNA: TGCAGTGCTAGAGATCGTCTAGCGGGAGGAGCGTACTTC; CDR3: CSARDRLAGGAYF
length: 18; D: .; V: TRBV4-1; size: .; J: TRBJ2-6; DNA: TGCGCCAGCAGCCAAGTGCAGGGAAGTGCTACTGGGGCCAACGTCCTGACTTTC; CDR3: CASSQVQGSATGANVLTF
length: 13; D: TRBD1; V: TRBV29-1; size: .; J: TRBJ2-5; DNA: TGCAGCGTTTTAGGACAGGGCCGAGAGACCCAGTACTTC; CDR3: CSVLGQGRETQYF
length: 16; D: .; V: TRBV10-2; size: .; J: TRBJ2-1; DNA: TGCGCCAGCAGCGGAGCAATCCTATCGAGAAACAATGAGCAGTTCTTC; CDR3: CASSGAILSRNNEQFF
length: 15; D: .; V: TRBV6-1; size: .; J: TRBJ1-5; DNA: TGTGCCAGCAGTGAATTTCCGGTTAGCAATCAGCCCCAGCATTTT; CDR3: CASSEFPVSNQPQHF
length: 13; D: .; V: TRBV18; size: .; J: TRBJ1-2; DNA: TGTGCCAGCTCACTAGACAGGAGCTATGGCTACACCTTC; CDR3: CASSLDRSYGYTF